This is a list of T cell receptor beta chains from one sample in a study of neurological immune-mediated disorders. TCRdb passed the 5' RACE reads through MiXCR, listing each CDR3 protein once. The table lists 75,000 to 90,000 distinct CDR3 sequences, around a tenth of them singletons, with under 2% in the top ten. Source material: PBMCs. Receptor source: a man between 40 and 49 years old in good health. Each CDR3 is given with its conserved first and last residue. The D gene is left open where the match is weak. Expanded clones are given a class, and other clones once, few, many or no size at all.

TRBJ1-2 TRBV29-1 many - CSVETDWYGGYTF TGCAGCGTTGAGACAGACTGGTATGGTGGCTACACCTTC
TRBJ1-1 TRBV29-1 many - CSVEGPLNTEAFF TGCAGCGTTGAGGGACCGTTGAACACTGAAGCTTTCTTT
TRBJ2-7 TRBV5-1 many - CASGGLSGGQEQYF TGCGCCAGCGGTGGACTTTCCGGGGGCCAGGAGCAGTACTTC
TRBJ2-7 TRBV6-2/TRBV6-3 many - CASSYRDNPYEQYF TGTGCCAGCAGTTACCGGGACAATCCCTACGAGCAGTACTTC
TRBJ2-1 TRBV20-1 many TRBD1 CSRPQGDEQFF TGCAGTCGCCCCCAGGGGGACGAGCAGTTCTTC
TRBJ2-1 TRBV7-2 many - CATRRAAGGGNNEQFF TGTGCCACCAGGCGGGCCGCGGGTGGAGGGAACAATGAGCAGTTCTTC
TRBJ2-1 TRBV4-1 few - CASSPLGTSYGNEQFF TGCGCCAGCAGCCCCCTCGGGACGTCCTATGGGAATGAGCAGTTCTTC
TRBJ2-7 TRBV20-1 many TRBD2 CSARGRLADYEQYF TGCAGTGCTAGAGGTCGACTAGCGGACTACGAGCAGTACTTC
TRBJ1-5 TRBV20-1 many - CSARDSRDNQPQHF TGCAGTGCTAGAGATAGCAGGGATAATCAGCCCCAGCATTTT
TRBJ2-7 TRBV5-1 many TRBD1 CASSLGDRGEQYF TGCGCCAGCAGCCTGGGCGACAGGGGCGAGCAGTACTTC
TRBJ2-3 TRBV4-1 many TRBD1 CASSQGTGVRDTQYF TGCGCCAGCAGCCAAGGGACAGGGGTAAGGGATACGCAGTATTTT
TRBJ2-1 TRBV12-3/TRBV12-4 many - CASSFSRGNEQFF TGTGCCAGCAGTTTCTCCAGGGGAAATGAGCAGTTCTTC
TRBJ2-7 TRBV12-3/TRBV12-4 many - CASRTGRSVGEQYF TGTGCCAGCAGAACCGGGAGATCCGTCGGCGAGCAGTACTTC
TRBJ2-3 TRBV27 many - CASGGAASTDTQYF TGTGCCAGCGGGGGGGCAGCTAGCACAGATACGCAGTATTTT
TRBJ1-1 TRBV5-1 many - CASSLVPGYGTEAFF TGCGCCAGCAGCTTGGTCCCGGGTTACGGCACTGAAGCTTTCTTT
TRBJ2-7 TRBV7-9 many - CASSRTAQNPYEQYF TGTGCCAGCAGCCGGACAGCTCAAAATCCCTACGAGCAGTACTTC
TRBJ1-1 TRBV5-1 many - CASRESGVTEAFF TGCGCCAGCAGGGAATCTGGGGTCACTGAAGCTTTCTTT
TRBJ2-1 TRBV20-1 many TRBD2 CSARDLAGRNEQFF TGCAGTGCTAGAGATCTAGCGGGGAGGAATGAGCAGTTCTTC
TRBJ1-2 TRBV6-1 - TRBD1 CASSLLPGQPIF TGTGCCAGCAGTCTTCTTCCGGGACAGCCTATCTTC
TRBJ2-2 TRBV7-2 many - CASSYVTSISAGELFF TGTGCCAGCAGCTATGTTACTAGTATTTCCGCCGGGGAGCTGTTTTTT
TRBJ1-1 TRBV7-9 many - CASSFASMNTEAFF TGTGCCAGCAGCTTCGCAAGCATGAACACTGAAGCTTTCTTT
TRBJ2-1 TRBV6-1 many - CAIMGAQRNEQFF TGTGCCATCATGGGGGCCCAGAGGAATGAGCAGTTCTTC
TRBJ2-3 TRBV2 many TRBD2 CASSGLADSTDTQYF TGTGCCAGCAGCGGACTAGCGGACAGCACAGATACGCAGTATTTT
TRBJ2-7 TRBV27 many TRBD1 CASTPSTGRNEQYF TGTGCCAGCACCCCTTCGACAGGGCGGAACGAGCAGTACTTC
TRBJ1-1 TRBV5-1 many TRBD1 CASSEGQGATGEAFF TGCGCCAGCAGCGAAGGACAGGGGGCAACTGGAGAAGCTTTCTTT
TRBJ2-3 TRBV29-1 - - CSRGSPGTDTQYF TGCAGCAGAGGGAGTCCCGGCACAGATACGCAGTATTTT
TRBJ1-6 TRBV12-3/TRBV12-4 many TRBD1 CASSSRQGRNSPLHF TGTGCCAGCAGTTCCAGACAGGGCCGGAATTCACCCCTCCACTTT
TRBJ2-2 TRBV7-7 many TRBD1 CASSLEGQGYTGELFF TGTGCTAGCAGCTTAGAAGGACAGGGCTACACCGGGGAGCTGTTTTTT
TRBJ2-1 TRBV10-3 many TRBD2 CAISESTSGGPFNEQFF TGTGCCATCAGTGAGTCCACTAGCGGGGGCCCTTTTAATGAGCAGTTCTTC
TRBJ2-1 TRBV27 many TRBD2 CASSPPRASGYNEQFF TGTGCCAGCAGTCCCCCCAGGGCTAGCGGGTACAATGAGCAGTTCTTC
TRBJ2-7 TRBV12-3/TRBV12-4 many - CASSWSDSYEQYF TGTGCCAGCAGTTGGTCGGACTCCTACGAGCAGTACTTC
TRBJ2-7 TRBV3-1 - - CASSHFRDPRGEQYF TGTGCCAGCAGCCACTTCCGGGACCCCCGGGGAGAGCAGTACTTC
TRBJ2-2 TRBV21-1 many - CASSKKRTRDRSTGELFF TGTGCCAGCAGCAAGAAAAGGACCCGGGACAGATCCACCGGGGAGCTGTTTTTT
TRBJ1-6 TRBV27 - TRBD1 CVSRPGTENSPLHF TGTGTCAGCCGTCCCGGGACAGAGAATTCACCCCTCCACTTT
TRBJ2-2 TRBV7-2 many - CASSLGRDTGELFF TGTGCCAGCAGTCTAGGGCGGGACACCGGGGAGCTGTTTTTT
TRBJ2-7 TRBV29-1 many TRBD1 CSVGDRGHEQYF TGCAGCGTTGGGGACAGGGGGCATGAGCAGTACTTC
TRBJ2-5 TRBV11-2 many - CASSGRGETQYF TGTGCCAGCAGCGGCCGGGGGGAGACCCAGTACTTC
TRBJ2-3 TRBV15 many TRBD1 CATSRETGGSSTDTQYF TGTGCCACCAGCAGAGAGACAGGGGGCTCAAGCACAGATACGCAGTATTTT
TRBJ2-1 TRBV5-1 - - CASSFAGSYEQFF TGCGCCAGCAGCTTTGCAGGGTCGTATGAGCAGTTCTTC
TRBJ2-3 TRBV7-2 many - CASSLAPTSLGTDTQYF TGTGCCAGCAGCTTAGCGCCGACTTCCCTCGGCACAGATACGCAGTATTTT